The clone carrying this TCR beta chain has at least ten counts. Its antigen is not identified. Amplification of the TCR beta CDR3 (from genomic DNA) was done by two-round multiplex PCR. The authors ran first-round PCR with primers specific to each TRBV and TRBJ gene. TCRdb itself ran the multiplex PCR reads through MiXCR, one entry per CDR3 protein. The sample contains more than 15,000 distinct CDR3 sequences, roughly 55% of which appear only once. The record originates from a study of prognosis after radiotherapy for stage I lung cancer. Study context: Whereas some 13 patients had adenocarcinoma, squamous cell carcinoma was the tumor in about 7. Among the patients, several developed distant metastases after radiotherapy at a median of around seven months, and approximately 15 showed no significant progression.

The study, taken as a whole, reports: It was not determined whether the expanded TCR clones were tumor-specific.

The TCR sequence derives from a donor over 45 with non-small cell lung cancer. The source was PBMCs, collected before or after stereotactic body radiation therapy (not recorded which).

CDR3 DNA: TGTGCCAGTAGTATAGGTTTACTAGCAACCGGGGAGCTGTTTTTT. This sequence encodes CASSIGLLATGELFF. The rearrangement joins TRBV19 to TRBJ2-2; the D gene is possibly TRBD2 (6 bases). Germline V CDR1 and CDR2: LNHDA, SQIVND (reference sequence). CDR3 length equals 15 residues. V dropped 1 base and J dropped 5 bases, with 11 bases sitting between them.